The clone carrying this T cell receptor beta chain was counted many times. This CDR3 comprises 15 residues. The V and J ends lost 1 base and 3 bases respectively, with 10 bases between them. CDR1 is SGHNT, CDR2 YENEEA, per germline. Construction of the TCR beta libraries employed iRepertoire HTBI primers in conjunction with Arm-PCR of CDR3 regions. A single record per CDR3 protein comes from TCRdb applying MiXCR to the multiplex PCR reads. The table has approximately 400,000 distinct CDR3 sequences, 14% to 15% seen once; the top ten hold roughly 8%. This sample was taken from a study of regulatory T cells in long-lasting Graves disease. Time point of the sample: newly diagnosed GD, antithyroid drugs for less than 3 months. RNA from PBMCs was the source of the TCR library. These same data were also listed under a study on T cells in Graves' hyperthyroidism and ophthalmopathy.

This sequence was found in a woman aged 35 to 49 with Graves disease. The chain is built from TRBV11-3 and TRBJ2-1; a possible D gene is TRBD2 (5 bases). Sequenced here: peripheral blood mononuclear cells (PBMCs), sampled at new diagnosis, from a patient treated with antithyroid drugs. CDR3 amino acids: CASSLVGEGYNEQFF. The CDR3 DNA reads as TGTGCCAGCAGCTTAGTCGGAGAGGGCTACAATGAGCAGTTCTTC.